The sequence of this T cell receptor beta chain was determined in a study of shared clonotypes between healthy human individuals. Study findings and constraints: The study found lower generation probabilities in non-shared clonotypes than in those shared by all four donors.

For this clone: Antigen specificity is unknown.

Method: immunoSEQ multiplex PCR; TCRdb's copy keeps in-frame clones and lacks some. Among hundreds of thousands of clones listed, approximately 95% were seen once. The V gene's germline CDR1 is SGHAT and CDR2 FQNNGV. This CDR3 spans 14 amino acids. J was trimmed by 1 base and V by 6 bases; bases with no gene match: 5. CD45RO-negative, CCR7-selected cells formed the naive CD8 fraction, which excluded terminally differentiated effector memory CD45RA+ cells. The sample was naive CD8+ T cells sorted from blood. The source is a woman aged 25 to 39 in good health. V is TRBV11-2 and J is TRBJ2-7; 8 bases line up with TRBD1. CDR3 coding DNA: TGTGCCAGCAGTTCTAGGACAGGGTCCTACGAGCAGTACTTC. Its translation is CASSSRTGSYEQYF.